This T cell receptor beta chain was observed in a study of blood T cells in healthy people across ages. Sample-barcoded 5' priming and a J-beta primer mix drove a second PCR of roughly 6 to 12 cycles. TCRdb re-analysed the 5' RACE reads in MiXCR, keeping a single row per CDR3 protein. The sample has fewer than 2 million distinct CDR3 sequences; 35% to 50% are singletons. The ends lost 6 bases at V and 1 base at J; junction bases unmatched: 11. Germline assignment: CDR1 DFQATT and CDR2 SNEGSKA (reference sequence). This CDR3 has 15 residues. The sample consisted of blood. The clonotype comes from a human donor in good health. The chain combines TRBV20-1 with TRBJ1-1, with TRBD1 matching 7 bases. This chain's CDR3 is CSAPTTGAANTEAFF. The DNA for the CDR3 is TGCAGTGCCCCAACTACAGGGGCGGCGAACACTGAAGCTTTCTTT.